These T cell receptor beta chains were read from a single sample in a study of T cells in Graves' hyperthyroidism and ophthalmopathy. TCRdb recomputed calls from the multiplex PCR reads with MiXCR, one row per CDR3 protein. The data show approximately 720,000 distinct CDR3 sequences, about 17% seen once. The specimen was blood. Receptors originate from a woman aged 50 to 60 with Graves' hyperthyroidism that later progressed to Graves' ophthalmopathy. Both conserved end residues are part of each CDR3. The order of the fields is D gene, clone size, J gene, V gene, CDR3 protein, CDR3 DNA. D genes are given only for firm matches. Clone size is not always given. Where it is, it says once, few, many or a class for expanded clones.

>-|-|TRBJ1-5|TRBV19
CASSIAWRNQPQHF
TGTGCCAGTAGTATAGCATGGCGCAATCAGCCCCAGCATTTT
>-|few|TRBJ2-4|TRBV9
CASSLTGTPKNIQYF
TGTGCCAGCAGCCTTACCGGGACCCCCAAAAACATTCAGTACTTC
>TRBD1|few|TRBJ1-1|TRBV19
CASSATGATEAFF
TGTGCCAGTAGTGCGACAGGGGCCACTGAAGCTTTCTTT
>-|many|TRBJ1-2|TRBV15
CATSRADRINYGYTF
TGTGCCACCAGCAGGGCCGACCGAATTAACTATGGCTACACCTTC
>-|many|TRBJ2-3|TRBV20-1
CSARSVSGGTDTQYF
TGCAGTGCTAGATCGGTTAGCGGTGGCACAGATACGCAGTATTTT
>-|-|TRBJ2-1|TRBV5-4
CASSPDRYEQFF
TGTGCCAGCAGCCCGGATAGATATGAGCAGTTCTTC
>-|-|TRBJ2-2|TRBV5-1
CASSTLPLTGELFF
TGCGCCAGCAGCACGCTTCCGCTAACCGGGGAGCTGTTTTTT
>TRBD1|many|TRBJ1-2|TRBV3-1
CASSSQGVEGYTF
TGTGCCAGCAGCTCCCAGGGGGTTGAGGGCTACACCTTC
>-|-|TRBJ2-7|TRBV29-1
CSVEFGGEQYF
TGCAGCGTTGAATTCGGGGGTGAGCAGTACTTC
>-|-|TRBJ1-5|TRBV6-1
CASSPYSLSNQPQHF
TGTGCCAGCAGTCCATACAGTCTTAGCAATCAGCCCCAGCATTTT
>TRBD2|-|TRBJ2-1|TRBV10-2
CASSEPLARMNNEQFF
TGCGCCAGCAGTGAGCCACTAGCGCGAATGAACAATGAGCAGTTCTTC
>-|many|TRBJ1-5|TRBV2
CASTETVSNQPQHF
TGTGCCAGCACCGAGACAGTCAGCAATCAGCCCCAGCATTTT
>-|-|TRBJ1-5|TRBV20-1
CSALRGGSQPQHF
TGCAGTGCCCTGAGGGGGGGCTCTCAGCCCCAGCATTTT
>TRBD1|many|TRBJ2-1|TRBV12-3/TRBV12-4
CASSLAGGAYNEQFF
TGTGCCAGCAGCTTGGCAGGGGGCGCCTACAATGAGCAGTTCTTC
>TRBD1|few|TRBJ1-2|TRBV7-6
CASSLIGQGVDGYTF
TGTGCCAGCAGCTTAATTGGACAGGGGGTGGATGGCTACACCTTC
>-|few|TRBJ2-5|TRBV3-1
CASSLDPGHQETQYF
TGTGCCAGCAGCCTCGATCCAGGGCACCAAGAGACCCAGTACTTC
>-|few|TRBJ1-5|TRBV4-1
CASSQDSRRQPQHF
TGCGCCAGCAGCCAAGATTCAAGGAGACAGCCCCAGCATTTT
>-|few|TRBJ2-2|TRBV10-3
CAIRKGETGELFF
TGTGCCATCAGGAAGGGGGAGACCGGGGAGCTGTTTTTT
>TRBD1|many|TRBJ1-4|TRBV12-3/TRBV12-4
CASSSRTGEGGGEKLFF
TGTGCCAGCAGTTCACGGACAGGCGAGGGGGGGGGAGAAAAACTGTTTTTT